These T cell receptor beta chains were read from a single sample in a study of T cell responses to AZD1222 COVID-19 vaccine. TCRdb's table, derived via immunoSEQ multiplex PCR, lists solely in-frame clones and lacks some. Of more than 60,000 clones listed, roughly 87% are singletons. Here the sequenced sample was peripheral blood, taken on day 0 of AZD1222 vaccination. The receptors stem from an adult in good health. CDR3s include the opening cysteine and the closing phenylalanine or tryptophan. A D gene is named only where the DNA matches it firmly. Not all rows give a size; the values are once, few, many and, for expanded clones, a class.

>12|TRBJ1-1|few|TRBV12-3/TRBV12-4|NA
CASSLFYTEAFF
TGTGCCAGCAGCCTCTTCTACACTGAAGCTTTCTTT
>18|TRBJ2-5|medium-sized|TRBV5-6|TRBD2
CASSLGPPGLADQETQYF
TGTGCCAGCAGCTTGGGCCCCCCGGGACTAGCGGACCAAGAGACCCAGTACTTC
>15|TRBJ2-3|NA|TRBV21-1|NA
CASTPVGRLTDTQYF
TGTGCCAGCACCCCCGTCGGGAGGTTAACAGATACGCAGTATTTT
>12|TRBJ1-1|NA|TRBV2|NA
CASGAEYTEAFF
TGTGCCAGCGGGGCAGAATACACTGAAGCTTTCTTT
>15|TRBJ2-3|NA|TRBV7-2|NA
CASTTPGLVADTQYF
TGTGCCAGCACCACCCCGGGTCTGGTGGCAGATACGCAGTATTTT
>15|TRBJ1-5|NA|TRBV19|NA
CASRGGGGQNQPQHF
TGTGCCAGTAGAGGGGGGGGCGGACAAAATCAGCCCCAGCATTTT
>15|TRBJ1-6|NA|TRBV4-3|NA
CASSQDLDRFSPLHF
TGCGCCAGCAGCCAGGATCTAGACAGGTTTTCACCCCTCCACTTT
>13|TRBJ2-3|NA|TRBV19|NA
CASSFQSTDTQYF
TGTGCCAGTAGTTTCCAGAGCACAGATACGCAGTATTTT
>13|TRBJ1-5|NA|TRBV18|NA
CASSTEVDQPQHF
TGTGCCAGCTCAACAGAAGTGGATCAGCCCCAGCATTTT
>14|TRBJ2-7|NA|TRBV29-1|NA
CSVVETETSYEQYF
TGCAGCGTTGTAGAGACTGAGACCTCCTACGAGCAGTACTTC
>15|TRBJ1-2|NA|TRBV5-1|NA
CASSLGGRDSYGYTF
TGCGCCAGCAGCTTGGGGGGCAGGGATTCCTATGGCTACACCTTC
>13|TRBJ1-2|NA|TRBV19|NA
CASSRSQGHGYTF
TGTGCCAGTAGTAGGAGCCAGGGGCATGGCTACACCTTC
>15|TRBJ1-3|NA|TRBV5-1|TRBD1
CASSPDPDRPNTIYF
TGCGCCAGCAGCCCAGATCCGGACAGGCCAAACACCATATATTTT
>18|TRBJ2-1|NA|TRBV21-1|NA
CASTPPRDRGKTYNEQFF
TGTGCCAGCACTCCGCCCCGGGACAGGGGGAAGACCTACAATGAGCAGTTCTTC
>13|TRBJ1-5|NA|TRBV28|NA
CASSLEGGRPQHF
TGTGCCAGCAGTTTAGAAGGAGGGAGACCCCAGCATTTT
>17|TRBJ2-1|NA|TRBV7-3|TRBD2
CASSLRAPVAGSYEQFF
TGTGCCAGCAGCTTACGGGCGCCTGTAGCGGGATCCTATGAGCAGTTCTTC
>15|TRBJ2-3|NA|TRBV4-2|TRBD2
CASSQEGGGTDTQYF
TGTGCCAGCAGCCAAGAGGGGGGGGGCACAGATACGCAGTATTTT
>15|TRBJ2-1|few|TRBV15|TRBD1
CATSTGTGDYNEQFF
TGTGCCACCAGTACCGGGACAGGGGACTACAATGAGCAGTTCTTC
>16|TRBJ2-2|NA|TRBV6-4|TRBD2
CASSDTLAGPTGELFF
TGTGCCAGCAGTGACACCCTAGCGGGACCCACCGGGGAGCTGTTTTTT
>13|TRBJ1-2|NA|TRBV18|TRBD1
CASSPGQDYGYTF
TGTGCCAGCTCACCGGGACAGGACTATGGCTACACCTTC
>18|TRBJ2-1|NA|TRBV7-2|TRBD2
CASSLAGSGLAGANEQFF
TGTGCCAGCAGCTTAGCGGGGTCGGGACTAGCGGGTGCCAATGAGCAGTTCTTC
>13|TRBJ2-3|NA|TRBV19|TRBD1
CASSGTGDTTQYF
TGTGCCAGTAGTGGGACAGGGGACACTACGCAGTATTTT
>17|TRBJ1-6|NA|TRBV21-1|NA
CASSLGLGASYNSPLHF
TGTGCCAGCAGCCTCGGGCTGGGTGCCTCCTATAATTCACCCCTCCACTTT
>15|TRBJ2-1|NA|TRBV27|TRBD1
CASSRDRPSYNEQFF
TGTGCCAGCAGTCGGGACAGACCTTCCTACAATGAGCAGTTCTTC
>12|TRBJ1-1|NA|TRBV28|NA
CASSLWARAPFF
TGTGCCAGCAGTTTATGGGCCAGGGCACCTTTCTTT
>11|TRBJ2-5|NA|TRBV20-1|NA
CSARSPQTQYF
TGCAGTGCTAGAAGTCCCCAGACCCAGTACTTC
>15|TRBJ1-2|NA|TRBV18|NA
CASSPTFQADYGYTF
TGTGCCAGCTCACCAACGTTTCAGGCCGACTATGGCTACACCTTC
>13|TRBJ2-7|few|TRBV2|TRBD1
CASRRDRVYEQYF
TGTGCCAGCCGACGGGACAGGGTCTACGAGCAGTACTTC
>15|TRBJ1-5|NA|TRBV19|NA
CASSIETVINQPQHF
TGTGCCAGTAGTATAGAAACCGTTATCAATCAGCCCCAGCATTTT
>18|TRBJ2-5|NA|TRBV27|TRBD2
CASSSPSRASGGEETQYF
TGTGCCAGCAGCTCCCCCAGTCGGGCTAGCGGGGGGGAAGAGACCCAGTACTTC
>14|TRBJ1-2|NA|TRBV11-2|NA
CASSLATASYGYTF
TGTGCCAGCAGCTTAGCTACAGCCTCCTATGGCTACACCTTC
>14|TRBJ2-3|NA|TRBV30|TRBD2
CAWSPGLEKPTQYF
TGTGCCTGGAGTCCGGGACTAGAGAAGCCTACGCAGTATTTT
>11|TRBJ2-7|NA|TRBV30|TRBD2
CAGGGSYEQYF
TGTGCCGGGGGGGGTTCCTACGAGCAGTACTTC
>14|TRBJ1-2|NA|TRBV5-4|TRBD1
CASSLSRGQMSYTF
TGTGCCAGCAGCTTGTCAAGGGGACAGATGAGCTACACCTTC
>13|TRBJ1-1|NA|TRBV10-3|TRBD1
CAISGQGDTEAFF
TGTGCCATCAGTGGACAGGGGGACACTGAAGCTTTCTTT
>15|TRBJ2-7|large|TRBV2|NA
CASSGGTLSSYEQYF
TGTGCCAGCTCCGGCGGCACCTTGAGCTCCTACGAGCAGTACTTC
>16|TRBJ1-1|once|TRBV6-2/TRBV6-3|TRBD1
CASSYWRRTGNTEAFF
TGTGCCAGCAGTTACTGGCGTAGGACAGGAAACACTGAAGCTTTCTTT
>16|TRBJ2-1|NA|TRBV5-1|NA
CASSLAPQGSYNEQFF
TGCGCCAGCAGCTTGGCCCCCCAGGGGAGTTACAATGAGCAGTTCTTC
>15|TRBJ2-7|NA|TRBV5-1|TRBD1
CASSSYGTGAYEQYF
TGCGCCAGCAGCTCCTATGGGACAGGTGCCTACGAGCAGTACTTC
>16|TRBJ2-1|NA|TRBV7-2|TRBD2
CASSVDSGRGYNEQFF
TGTGCCAGCAGCGTCGATAGCGGGAGGGGCTACAATGAGCAGTTCTTC
>11|TRBJ2-7|NA|TRBV3-1/TRBV3-2|NA
CAPPSSYEQYF
TGTGCCCCGCCGAGCTCCTACGAGCAGTACTTC
>13|TRBJ1-1|once|TRBV6-2/TRBV6-3|NA
CASSDPPNTEAFF
TGTGCCAGCAGTGACCCCCCGAACACTGAAGCTTTCTTT
>16|TRBJ1-4|NA|TRBV5-8|NA
CASSHGLTAVNEKLFF
TGTGCCAGCAGCCATGGATTGACTGCTGTGAATGAAAAACTGTTTTTT
>14|TRBJ1-2|NA|TRBV9|NA
CASSVESDSYGYTF
TGTGCCAGCAGCGTAGAGTCGGACAGCTATGGCTACACCTTC
>14|TRBJ1-4|once|TRBV5-4|NA
CASSLGDAGEKLFF
TGTGCCAGCAGCTTGGGAGACGCCGGTGAAAAACTGTTTTTT
>13|TRBJ2-5|NA|TRBV7-2|NA
CASSLGTGETQYF
TGTGCCAGCAGCTTGGGGACGGGGGAGACCCAGTACTTC
>16|TRBJ1-5|NA|TRBV6-2/TRBV6-3|NA
CASSYGIRDSNQPQHF
TGTGCCAGCAGTTACGGGATCAGAGATAGCAATCAGCCCCAGCATTTT
>17|TRBJ2-7|NA|TRBV10-3|TRBD1
CAISGESGTGALGEQYF
TGTGCCATCAGTGGTGAGTCTGGGACAGGGGCCCTTGGCGAGCAGTACTTC